One and the same sample provided the 21 T cell receptor beta chains below, sequenced in a study of blood T cell repertoires in COVID-19. Some clones are missing from TCRdb's copy, which holds only in-frame ones; the method was immunoSEQ multiplex PCR. The data contain roughly 190,000 clones, about 80% of them singletons. The sequenced material came from peripheral blood. All receptors derive from a woman aged 60-75 years with COVID-19, enrolled during active disease.

This clone has only one observation. The chain combines TRBV7-3 with TRBJ2-1; the D is unclear. The CDR3 contains 14 residues. V lost 4 bases and J 9 bases, leaving 16 bases between the germline ends. Germline CDR1 reads SGHTA; CDR2 reads FQGTGA. CDR3 sequence (DNA): TGTGCCAGCAGCTCACTGTCATTAGTCGGTGAGCAGTTCTTC. Translation: CASSSLSLVGEQFF.

The chain recombines TRBV5-1 with TRBJ1-2; 12 nucleotides match TRBD1. Germline values: CDR1 SGHRS, CDR2 YFSETQ. The CDR3 consists of 15 residues. The junction had 4 bases not matched to a gene; V was cut back by 0 bases and J by 7 bases. This CDR3 reads CASSLGDRGRVGYTF. The CDR3, as DNA: TGCGCCAGCAGCTTGGGGGACAGGGGGCGCGTTGGCTACACCTTC.

V and J are TRBV7-6 and TRBJ1-4, with 7 bases fitting TRBD1. In germline, CDR1 is SGHVS, CDR2 FNYEAQ. This CDR3 spans 16 amino acids. The V gene end was trimmed by 5 bases and the J gene end by 8 bases; junction bases not matched to a gene: 14. The CDR3 loop is CASSTLPTGFNEKLFF. In DNA form, the CDR3 reads TGTGCCAGCAGCACCCTTCCGACAGGGTTTAACGAAAAACTGTTTTTT.

This clone was picked up a small number of times. V gene TRBV6-6 combines with J gene TRBJ1-6; D might be TRBD1 (5 bases). The V gene lost 8 bases and the J gene lost 7 bases, with 12 bases spanning the gap. Germline CDR1 and CDR2: MNHNY and SVGAGI (reference sequence). The CDR3 covers 13 residues. DNA of the CDR3: TGTGCCAGCTCTGGGGCAGGGAATTCACCCCTCCACTTT. It codes for CASSGAGNSPLHF.

The V call is TRBV5-1, the J call TRBJ2-1, with 8 bases aligning to TRBD2. J lost 5 bases, V lost 7 bases, and 11 bases had no gene match. CDR3 length: 15 amino acids. Germline CDR1 SGHRS, CDR2 YFSETQ. CDR3 in DNA: TGCGCCAGCTTAGCCACATTAGCGGGGCACAATGAGCAGTTCTTC. Its protein product is CASLATLAGHNEQFF.

This rearrangement joins TRBV29-1 to TRBJ2-7; 9 bases are a match to TRBD1. This CDR3 has 12 amino acids. Germline lookup yields CDR1 SQVTM and CDR2 ANQGSEA. The V and J ends lost 6 bases and 9 bases, in that order; junction bases with no gene match: 9. The CDR3 nucleotides read TGCAGCGTCAGCGGGACAGGGAAAGGGCAGTACGTC. Its protein is CSVSGTGKGQYV.

This chain uses TRBV6-4 with TRBJ2-7; the match to TRBD2 covers 12 bases. The V gene end was trimmed by 5 bases and the J gene end by 7 bases; junction bases not matched to a gene: 3. The germline V gene encodes CDR1 MRHNA and CDR2 SNTAGT. This CDR3 comprises 13 residues. The CDR3 loop reads CASSSLAGGEQYF. CDR3 in DNA: TGTGCCAGCAGTTCACTAGCGGGAGGTGAGCAGTACTTC.

The chain has TRBV7-3 and TRBJ2-2, with TRBD2 matching 11 bases. Germline V lookup: CDR1 SGHTA, CDR2 FQGTGA. V lost 4 bases to trimming and J lost 0 bases; unmatched junction nucleotides: 4. The length of the CDR3 is 17 residues. CDR3: CASSSQGLAANTGELFF. The CDR3 DNA is TGTGCCAGCAGCTCGCAGGGACTAGCGGCGAACACCGGGGAGCTGTTTTTT.

The rearrangement links TRBV6-1 to TRBJ2-5; 10 bases line up with TRBD1. CDR1 is MNHNS and CDR2 is SASEGT in the germline V gene. Trimming cost V 4 bases and J 5 bases; bases outside gene matches: 10. This CDR3 has 16 amino acids. The CDR3 is CASSGRGTGVLETQYF. CDR3 DNA: TGTGCCAGCAGTGGGCGAGGGACAGGGGTCCTGGAGACCCAGTACTTC.

CDR3 in amino acids: CASSVLAGKGGELFF. For the CDR3, the DNA is TGTGCCAGCAGCGTCCTCGCCGGGAAGGGCGGGGAGCTGTTTTTT. This sequence joins TRBV9 and TRBJ2-2, with D maybe TRBD2 (5 bases). CDR3 length: 15 amino acids. V lost 2 bases and J 7 bases, leaving 15 bases between the germline ends. CDR1 is SGDLS and CDR2 is YYNGEE in the germline V gene.

The chain combines TRBV7-6 with TRBJ2-7; 12 nucleotides line up with TRBD2. Germline CDR1 SGHVS, CDR2 FNYEAQ. CDR3 length: 18 amino acids. The trim removed 7 bases at V and 3 bases at J, leaving 16 bases unmatched. In DNA form, the CDR3 reads TGTGCCAGCACCGACGGGGCTAGCGGGAGGGCCTCGATCTACGAGCAGTACTTC. Residues: CASTDGASGRASIYEQYF. The whole variable domain, filled in from reference TRBV7-6 and TRBJ2-7, reads GAGVSQSPRYKVTKRGQDVALRCDPISGHVSLYWYRQALGQGPEFLTYFNYEAQQDKSGLPNDRFSAERPEGSISTLTIQRTEQRDSAMYRCASTDGASGRASIYEQYFGPGTRLTVT.

The chain links TRBV3-1 (or the pseudogene TRBV3-2) to TRBJ1-3, with TRBD1 as a possible D gene (6 bases). CDR1 is LGHDT and CDR2 is YNNKEL in the germline V gene (reference sequence). The CDR3 extends over 21 amino acids. V lost 4 bases to trimming and J lost 0 bases, with 28 bases between them. CDR3 protein: CASSLVGLIGGGITSGNTIYF. Here the CDR3 DNA reads TGTGCCAGCAGCCTTGTCGGCCTTATAGGGGGGGGAATCACCTCTGGAAACACCATATATTTT.

V gene TRBV6-1 combines with J gene TRBJ1-5, with D unresolved. Per the germline V gene, CDR1 is MNHNS and CDR2 is SASEGT. CDR3 length: 12 amino acids. V lost 10 bases and J 7 bases, leaving 14 bases between the germline ends. The CDR3 is CATRGLLQPQHF. In nucleotides, the CDR3 is TGTGCCACCCGTGGGCTATTACAGCCCCAGCATTTT.

This chain joins TRBV19 and TRBJ1-2; D may be TRBD1 (5 bases). CDR1 LNHDA and CDR2 SQIVND come from the germline V gene (reference sequence). V lost 3 bases, J lost 0 bases, and 8 bases lay in between. The CDR3 runs 14 residues. The CDR3 loop is CASSMAGANYGYTF. The DNA of the CDR3 is TGTGCCAGTAGTATGGCGGGGGCTAACTATGGCTACACCTTC.

The J gene is TRBJ2-7, the V gene TRBV5-4; maybe TRBD1 (5 bases). CDR1 and CDR2 from the germline V gene are SGHNT and YYREEE (reference sequence). Trimming cost V 1 base and J 2 bases, with 7 bases left between them. CDR3 length: 13 residues. CDR3 sequence (DNA): TGTGCCAGCAGCTTGCAGGGTACCTACGAGCAGTACTTC. Amino acid sequence: CASSLQGTYEQYF.

The chain is built from TRBV5-1 and TRBJ1-6, with TRBD1 matching over 8 bases. The CDR3 runs to 15 residues. V gave up 0 bases and J gave up 8 bases; unmatched junction bases: 4. CDR1 SGHRS and CDR2 YFSETQ come from the germline V gene. The CDR3: CASSLGQGKHSPLHF. As DNA, the CDR3 is TGCGCCAGCAGCTTGGGACAGGGGAAACATTCACCCCTCCACTTT.

The table lists this clone with a few counts. The chain recombines TRBV11-3 with TRBJ2-2; TRBD2 is a possible D gene (5 bases). V lost 1 base and J lost 5, with 8 bases in between. CDR1 SGHNT and CDR2 YENEEA come from the germline V gene. This CDR3 has 14 residues. The CDR3 loop reads CASSLVRGTGELFF. In nucleotides, the CDR3 is TGTGCCAGCAGCTTAGTTCGGGGAACCGGGGAGCTGTTTTTT.

The chain links TRBV2 to TRBJ2-1; D might be TRBD2 (6 bases). This CDR3 comprises 15 residues. The germline V gene encodes CDR1 SNHLY and CDR2 FYNNEI. The V and J ends lost 1 base and 7 bases respectively, with 14 bases between them. This chain's CDR3 is CASSEGKVGGNEQFF. Here the CDR3 DNA reads TGTGCCAGCAGTGAAGGAAAGGTCGGGGGTAATGAGCAGTTCTTC.

V usage is TRBV2 and J usage is TRBJ2-7, with 11 bases lining up with TRBD2. The CDR3 consists of 15 residues. Germline V CDR1 and CDR2: SNHLY, FYNNEI. V was clipped by 6 bases and J by 4 bases; unmatched bases: 8. The CDR3 region is CASSQTSGRSYEQYF. The CDR3 DNA follows: TGTGCCAGCAGCCAAACTAGCGGGAGATCGTACGAGCAGTACTTC. Looking up the rest from reference TRBV2 and TRBJ2-7 gives the full variable domain: EPEVTQTPSHQVTQMGQEVILRCVPISNHLYFYWYRQILGQKVEFLVSFYNNEISEKSEIFDDQFSVERPDGSNFTLKIRSTKLEDSAMYFCASSQTSGRSYEQYFGPGTRLTVT.

The CDR3 DNA is TGTGCCAGCACACCGTCGACAGGGGGGATCTATGGCTACACCTTC. Its protein is CASTPSTGGIYGYTF. The chain uses TRBV2 and TRBJ1-2; 9 bases map to TRBD1. This CDR3 contains 15 residues. V dropped 7 bases and J dropped 4; count of bases not matched to a gene: 10. CDR1 is SNHLY and CDR2 is FYNNEI in the germline V gene.

This chain uses TRBV6-1 with TRBJ1-4; TRBD1 matches at 7 bases. V shed 2 bases, J shed 6 bases, and the junction held 6 bases outside the gene matches. Per the germline V gene, CDR1 is MNHNS and CDR2 is SASEGT. The CDR3 extends over 15 amino acids. This chain's CDR3 is CASSEQPRGDEKLFF. In DNA form, the CDR3 reads TGTGCCAGCAGTGAACAGCCCAGGGGGGATGAAAAACTGTTTTTT.